This T cell receptor (beta chain) was recovered during a study of CD8+ T cells in alopecia areata. Sample treatment: oral pan-JAK inhibitor, 5-10 mg twice daily. Peripheral blood, together with lesional scalp punch biopsies, was collected from alopecia areata patients. A FACSAria was used to sort CD4+ and CD8+ T cells. These cells came from PBMCs. Extraction and reverse transcription of RNA yielded cDNA as the sequencing template. Clones were sequenced by immunoSEQ multiplex PCR, and TCRdb holds only the in-frame ones, with some missing. The table shows fewer than 200,000 clones, with 50% to 75% occurring only once. The CDR3 has 11 amino acids. CDR1 is SNHLY and CDR2 is FYNNEI in the germline V gene. Trimming took off 6 bases at V and 6 bases at J, with 6 bases between the two ends.

Sequenced material: CD4+ T cells sorted from blood, taken at roughly week 55, from a patient treated with tofacitinib. This clonotype was obtained from a human donor with alopecia areata. The gene calls are TRBV2 and TRBJ1-5; unclear D gene. This CDR3 is CASRDGQPQHF. CDR3 bases: TGTGCCAGCAGAGACGGTCAGCCCCAGCATTTT.